The 4 T cell receptor beta chains given below trace back to one sample, sequenced in a study of blood T cell repertoires in COVID-19. TCRdb's table, derived via immunoSEQ multiplex PCR, lists solely in-frame clones and lacks some. The data hold about 120,000 clones, with 85% to 90% observed a single time. Input material: peripheral blood. The receptors originated from a woman in her sixties or seventies with acute or convalescent COVID-19.

CDR3 nucleotide sequence: TGCGCCAGCAGCTTCCAGGGGGAAGGGTATGGCTACACCTTC. It encodes CASSFQGEGYGYTF. The J gene is TRBJ1-2, the V gene TRBV5-1; 7 nucleotides match TRBD1. Trimming at V came to 2 bases and at J to 5 bases, leaving 6 bases not matched to a gene. The CDR3 runs 14 residues. Germline CDR1 and CDR2: SGHRS and YFSETQ.

This chain links TRBV5-3 with TRBJ1-2; D may be TRBD1 (6 bases). TRBV5-3 is annotated as an ORF whose role is uncertain. CDR3 length: 16 amino acids. V was pared by 7 bases and J by 6 bases, with 25 bases between. CDR3 DNA: TGTGCCAGATTCTGCACTCTGGACAGAGGGCTCGATGGCTACACCTTC. Translation gives CARFCTLDRGLDGYTF.

CDR3 bases: TGCGCCAGCAGCTTCGACAGGGATCCGTCAGGCTACACCTTC. Translated: CASSFDRDPSGYTF. J is TRBJ1-2 and V is TRBV5-1, with 7 bases that match TRBD1. The ends lost 2 bases at V and 8 bases at J; junction bases unmatched: 9. Per germline, CDR1 SGHRS and CDR2 YFSETQ. The CDR3 runs to 14 residues.

This sequence joins TRBV4-2 and TRBJ1-3; no clear D gene. Trimming removed 4 bases at V and 0 bases at J, with 16 bases between. This CDR3 comprises 17 residues. The germline V gene has CDR1 LGHNA and CDR2 YNFKEQ. The CDR3 sequence is CASSPSEAAASGNTIYF. CDR3 sequence (DNA): TGTGCCAGCAGCCCCTCCGAGGCCGCCGCCTCTGGAAACACCATATATTTT.